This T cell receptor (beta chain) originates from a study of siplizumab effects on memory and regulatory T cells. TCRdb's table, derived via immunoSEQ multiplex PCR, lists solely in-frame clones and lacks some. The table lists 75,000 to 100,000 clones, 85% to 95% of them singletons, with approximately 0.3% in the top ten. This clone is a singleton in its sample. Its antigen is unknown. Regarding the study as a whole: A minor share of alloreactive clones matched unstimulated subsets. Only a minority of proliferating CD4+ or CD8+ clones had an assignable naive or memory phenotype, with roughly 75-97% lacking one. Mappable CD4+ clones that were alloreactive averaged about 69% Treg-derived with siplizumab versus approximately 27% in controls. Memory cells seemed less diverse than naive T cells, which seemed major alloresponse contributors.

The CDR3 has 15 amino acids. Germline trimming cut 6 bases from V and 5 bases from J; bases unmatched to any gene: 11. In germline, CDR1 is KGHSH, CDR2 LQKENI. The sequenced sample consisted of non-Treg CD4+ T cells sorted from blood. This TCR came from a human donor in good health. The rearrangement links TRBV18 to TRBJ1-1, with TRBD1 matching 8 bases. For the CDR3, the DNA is TGTGCCAGCTCCCCGGGGGCCAGGGGGCGAACTGAAGCTTTCTTT. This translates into CASSPGARGRTEAFF.